Only one count was recorded for the clone carrying this T cell receptor beta chain. Production of TCR beta cDNA used about 500 ng total RNA together with a constant-region primer. Generation of the TCR beta libraries relied on three nested multiplex PCR rounds using slightly modified ARM-PCR. Forward primers for TRBV1-TRBV30 and a C-beta reverse primer served the first two PCR rounds, at roughly 10 cycles each. Using its own MiXCR run on the multiplex PCR reads, TCRdb lists one record per CDR3 protein. The table has over 250,000 distinct CDR3 sequences, approximately 58% seen once. The data were obtained in a study of tumor-infiltrating lymphocytes in primary liver carcinoma. In addition to blood RNA drawn from unsorted whole blood, germline DNA was extracted. The V segment lost 4 bases and the J segment 0 bases; nucleotides outside the gene matches: 6. Germline-derived CDR1 and CDR2 are MNHEY and SVGEGT. CDR3 length: 15 residues.

This chain uses TRBV6-2 or TRBV6-3 with TRBJ2-7; 7 bases match TRBD1. This TCR was recovered from a woman aged 30 to 39 with primary liver carcinoma and hepatitis B virus infection. Sequencing was performed on peripheral blood. CDR3 DNA sequence: TGTGCCAGCAGTTCGACCCGGGACAGCTCCTACGAGCAGTACTTC. It specifies CASSSTRDSSYEQYF.